Listed below are T cell receptor beta chains from one sample, sequenced in a study of neoadjuvant anti-PD-1 for oral cavity cancer. The assay was immunoSEQ multiplex PCR, and TCRdb's table has in-frame clones only and misses some. The top ten clones hold about 3.1% of a sample with about 6,900 clones, just under 75% of them seen once. The input for sequencing was PBMCs, taken before nivolumab (anti-PD-1) treatment. Receptor source: a person between 40 and 79 years old with oral cavity squamous cell carcinoma. Both conserved end residues are part of each CDR3. The D gene is left open where the match is weak. Clone size is stated in some rows and not others, as once, few, many or a class when expanded.

V gene,J gene,clone size,D gene,CDR3 protein,CDR3 DNA
TRBV5-1,TRBJ1-4,NA,TRBD1,CASSSTTGVQGNEKLFF,TGCGCCAGCAGCTCCACAACAGGGGTGCAGGGTAATGAAAAACTGTTTTTT
TRBV9,TRBJ1-6,NA,TRBD1,CASSVDGTGRPPLHF,TGTGCCAGCAGCGTAGACGGGACAGGGCGCCCACCCCTCCACTTT
TRBV11-2,TRBJ2-5,once,NA,CASSSKRQETQYF,TGTGCCAGCAGCTCTAAGAGGCAGGAGACCCAGTACTTC
TRBV5-6,TRBJ2-5,once,NA,CASSLSVLQETQYF,TGTGCCAGCAGCTTGTCGGTCCTACAAGAGACCCAGTACTTC
TRBV4-3,TRBJ2-1,NA,NA,CASSQDRPIYNEQFF,TGCGCCAGCAGCCAAGATCGGCCGATTTACAATGAGCAGTTCTTC
TRBV7-2,TRBJ1-1,NA,NA,CASSLVRNTEAFF,TGTGCCAGCAGCTTAGTCAGGAACACTGAAGCTTTCTTT
TRBV10-1,TRBJ1-3,NA,NA,CASSFGNTIYF,TGCGCCAGCAGTTTCGGAAACACCATATATTTT
TRBV6-6,TRBJ2-3,NA,NA,CASREPQGSTDTQYF,TGTGCCAGCAGGGAACCCCAGGGGAGCACAGATACGCAGTATTTT
TRBV7-8,TRBJ1-1,NA,NA,CASSLAPANLEEAFF,TGTGCCAGCAGCTTAGCTCCAGCTAACCTCGAGGAAGCTTTCTTT
TRBV19,TRBJ2-7,NA,NA,CASSPRDRSYEQYF,TGTGCCAGTAGCCCGCGGGACAGATCCTACGAGCAGTACTTC
TRBV6-5,TRBJ1-2,NA,NA,CASSYSGGLGYTF,TGTGCCAGCAGTTACAGCGGGGGTTTGGGCTACACCTTC
TRBV9,TRBJ1-5,few,NA,CASSPEVSGNQPQHF,TGTGCCAGCAGCCCTGAAGTCTCGGGCAATCAGCCCCAGCATTTT
TRBV19,TRBJ1-1,NA,NA,CASSILVWRGNTEAFF,TGTGCCAGTAGTATATTGGTATGGAGGGGGAACACTGAAGCTTTCTTT
TRBV19,TRBJ1-5,NA,NA,CASSGGVVQPQHF,TGTGCCAGTAGTGGGGGGGTGGTTCAGCCCCAGCATTTT
TRBV29-1,TRBJ2-5,NA,NA,CSVFSLDRGRSWETQYF,TGCAGCGTCTTCTCCCTTGATCGGGGCAGATCATGGGAGACCCAGTACTTC
TRBV6-5,TRBJ1-6,once,NA,CASSVGRTGNSPLHF,TGTGCCAGCAGTGTAGGCAGGACGGGGAATTCACCCCTCCACTTT
TRBV18,TRBJ2-2,few,TRBD2,CASSPRGGSDTGELFF,TGTGCCAGCTCACCCCGGGGGGGTTCGGACACCGGGGAGCTGTTTTTT
TRBV7-9,TRBJ2-7,NA,NA,CASSSSGAYEQYF,TGTGCCAGCAGCTCTAGTGGGGCCTACGAGCAGTACTTC
TRBV7-2,TRBJ2-1,NA,NA,CASSLGRYSPIGQFF,TGTGCCAGCAGCTTAGGACGGTACTCTCCAATCGGGCAGTTCTTC
TRBV6-5,TRBJ2-5,NA,NA,CASSYPGWETQYF,TGTGCCAGCAGTTACCCCGGATGGGAGACCCAGTACTTC
TRBV2,TRBJ2-7,NA,NA,CASSGDFYEQYF,TGTGCCAGCAGTGGGGATTTCTACGAGCAGTACTTC
TRBV28,TRBJ1-2,NA,NA,CASSLSRQRNYGYTF,TGTGCCAGCAGTTTAAGTAGGCAGAGAAACTATGGCTACACCTTC
TRBV6-5,TRBJ2-5,NA,NA,CASSRYQETQYF,TGTGCCAGCAGCCGGTACCAAGAGACCCAGTACTTC
TRBV19,TRBJ1-6,few,NA,CASSIDPGIGNSPLHF,TGTGCCAGTAGTATAGATCCGGGTATCGGTAATTCACCCCTCCACTTT
TRBV7-8,TRBJ2-2,NA,NA,CASSPHGGDRTGELFF,TGTGCCAGCAGCCCACATGGCGGGGATCGTACCGGGGAGCTGTTTTTT
TRBV7-9,TRBJ2-1,NA,NA,CASTPPGRGPYNEQFF,TGTGCCAGCACCCCCCCGGGGCGGGGACCCTACAATGAGCAGTTCTTC
TRBV5-1,TRBJ1-6,NA,TRBD1,CASSLDRGINSPLHF,TGCGCCAGCAGCTTGGACAGGGGGATTAATTCACCCCTCCACTTT
TRBV29-1,TRBJ2-7,NA,TRBD1,CSVRWTGAYEQYF,TGCAGCGTTCGTTGGACAGGGGCCTACGAGCAGTACTTC
TRBV9,TRBJ1-4,NA,NA,CASSADTRDGEKLFF,TGTGCCAGCAGCGCCGACACCAGGGATGGGGAAAAACTGTTTTTT
TRBV5-5,TRBJ1-2,NA,TRBD1,CASSRDRSYGYTF,TGTGCCAGCAGTAGGGACAGGAGCTATGGCTACACCTTC
TRBV29-1,TRBJ1-1,NA,NA,CSADGGLSDTEAFF,TGCAGCGCTGACGGGGGACTGTCCGACACTGAAGCTTTCTTT
TRBV4-1,TRBJ1-2,NA,NA,CASSQDLQGVYGYTF,TGCGCCAGCAGCCAAGATTTACAGGGAGTCTATGGCTACACCTTC
TRBV19,TRBJ2-1,NA,TRBD1,CASSTVQGALWDEQFF,TGTGCCAGTAGTACTGTTCAGGGGGCCCTTTGGGATGAGCAGTTCTTC
TRBV11-3,TRBJ2-5,few,NA,CASSLDLQETQYF,TGTGCCAGCAGCTTAGATCTTCAAGAGACCCAGTACTTC
TRBV9,TRBJ2-2,NA,NA,CASSAQGGTNTGELFF,TGTGCCAGCTCCGCCCAGGGGGGAACGAACACCGGGGAGCTGTTTTTT
TRBV19,TRBJ1-5,NA,TRBD1,CASSMVTGALHQPQHF,TGTGCCAGTAGTATGGTGACAGGGGCACTCCATCAGCCCCAGCATTTT
TRBV7-3,TRBJ1-2,NA,NA,CASSLDDVGGYTF,TGTGCCAGCAGCTTAGACGACGTAGGTGGCTACACCTTC
TRBV19,TRBJ1-2,NA,NA,CASSKDLRGYTF,TGTGCCAGTAGTAAGGACCTTCGGGGCTACACCTTC
TRBV29-1,TRBJ2-1,NA,NA,CSAGGGREFF,TGCAGCGCCGGTGGGGGGCGCGAATTCTTC
TRBV7-9,TRBJ1-2,NA,TRBD1,CASTIRTGGGYTF,TGTGCCAGCACCATACGGACAGGGGGAGGCTACACCTTC
TRBV6-6,TRBJ2-3,NA,TRBD1,CASGKGGTGRTDTQYF,TGTGCCAGCGGGAAGGGCGGGACAGGGAGAACAGATACGCAGTATTTT
TRBV7-2,TRBJ2-5,few,NA,CASSLGSSRETQYF,TGTGCCAGCAGCTTGGGCTCTAGCCGGGAGACCCAGTACTTC
TRBV4-1,TRBJ2-5,NA,TRBD2,CASSQVASGGTQYF,TGCGCCAGCAGCCAAGTCGCTAGCGGGGGGACCCAGTACTTC
TRBV6-1,TRBJ2-7,NA,NA,CASSEMLRYEQYF,TGTGCCAGCAGTGAAATGTTAAGGTACGAGCAGTACTTC
TRBV5-5,TRBJ1-1,NA,TRBD1,CASSSRGMRGNTEAFF,TGTGCCAGCAGCTCCAGGGGGATGAGGGGGAACACTGAAGCTTTCTTT
TRBV7-8,TRBJ2-5,NA,NA,CASSLAWGAETQYF,TGTGCCAGCAGCTTAGCGTGGGGCGCGGAGACCCAGTACTTC
TRBV19,TRBJ2-2,few,NA,CASTGANTGELFF,TGTGCCAGTACCGGGGCGAACACCGGGGAGCTGTTTTTT
TRBV19,TRBJ1-2,NA,NA,CASSPRTSSNYGYTF,TGTGCCAGTAGTCCAAGGACCTCCTCTAACTATGGCTACACCTTC
TRBV18,TRBJ1-6,NA,NA,CASSPEGTNNSPLHF,TGTGCCAGCTCACCAGAAGGGACGAATAATTCACCCCTCCACTTT
TRBV4-3,TRBJ1-5,once,NA,CASSQDRDNQPQHF,TGCGCCAGCAGCCAAGATCGGGACAATCAGCCCCAGCATTTT
TRBV19,TRBJ2-6,NA,NA,CASSILGGANVLTF,TGTGCCAGTAGTATTCTCGGTGGGGCCAACGTCCTGACTTTC
TRBV6-5,TRBJ2-7,once,NA,CASSPPNYEQYF,TGTGCCAGCAGCCCCCCAAACTACGAGCAGTACTTC
TRBV19,TRBJ2-3,NA,TRBD2,CASSMGWRGSGVTDTQYF,TGTGCCAGTAGTATGGGCTGGCGTGGGAGCGGGGTAACAGATACGCAGTATTTT
TRBV9,TRBJ2-2,NA,NA,CASSVVPQEGWDTGELFF,TGTGCCAGCAGCGTAGTTCCCCAGGAGGGGTGGGACACCGGGGAGCTGTTTTTT
TRBV10-3,TRBJ2-7,NA,NA,CAIGSSRGEYEQYF,TGTGCCATCGGAAGTTCGAGGGGGGAGTACGAGCAGTACTTC
TRBV7-8,TRBJ2-3,NA,TRBD1,CASSLGTGDTQYF,TGTGCCAGCAGCTTAGGGACAGGGGATACGCAGTATTTT
TRBV7-6,TRBJ1-3,NA,TRBD1,CASSLVTGEGNTIYF,TGTGCCAGCAGCTTAGTTACAGGGGAGGGAAACACCATATATTTT